The clone carrying this TCR beta chain has ten or more counts. This specimen belongs to a study of T cells after yellow fever vaccination. TCRdb re-called the 5' RACE reads through MiXCR, storing one row per CDR3 protein. The repertoire has 75,000 to 100,000 distinct CDR3 sequences, roughly 9% of them found once; the top ten carry approximately 15%. This TCR derives from a man between 18 and 35 years old who received the YFV17D yellow fever vaccine. The source was CD8+ T cells not binding an NS4B(214-222) dextramer, sorted from PBMCs, collected roughly 14 days after the first yellow fever vaccination.

The CDR3 sequence: CASSQVELAGTQYF. The CDR3 DNA reads as TGTGCCAGCAGCCAAGTGGAACTGGCAGGGACCCAGTACTTC. The V and J genes are TRBV3-1 and TRBJ2-5; unclear D gene. The CDR3 is 14 amino acids. Trimming pared 1 base from V and 7 bases from J, leaving 13 bases between. Germline V gene lookup returns CDR1 LGHDT and CDR2 YNNKEL (reference sequence).